This is a list of T cell receptor beta chains from one sample in a study of T cell responses to AZD1222 COVID-19 vaccine. The repertoire was sequenced with immunoSEQ multiplex PCR; TCRdb's copy has only in-frame clones and lacks some. The sample includes around 87,000 clones, roughly 93% of them seen just once. The sequencing here drew on peripheral blood, taken on day 0 of AZD1222 vaccination. These receptors were obtained from an adult in good health. Both conserved end residues are part of each CDR3. Fields, in order: clone size, J gene, D gene, V gene, CDR3 protein, CDR3 DNA. D genes are given only for firm matches. Clone size is stated in some rows and not others, as once, few, many or a class when expanded.

-	TRBJ1-2	TRBD1	TRBV19	CASRDRNNYGYTF	TGTGCCAGCAGGGACAGGAATAACTATGGCTACACCTTC
-	TRBJ1-6	-	TRBV24-1	CATRPQGEYNSPLHF	TGTGCCACCAGGCCGCAGGGCGAGTATAATTCACCCCTCCACTTT
-	TRBJ2-7	-	TRBV18	CASSPPVGGSYEQYF	TGTGCCAGCTCTCCTCCGGTGGGGGGATCCTACGAGCAGTACTTC
-	TRBJ2-7	-	TRBV5-6	CASSRSGEQYF	TGTGCCAGCAGCCGCTCGGGGGAGCAGTACTTC
-	TRBJ2-3	-	TRBV13	CASSYRDTQYF	TGTGCCAGCAGCTACAGAGATACGCAGTATTTT
-	TRBJ1-3	-	TRBV5-4	CASSYRGAGNTIYF	TGTGCCAGCAGCTACCGGGGGGCTGGAAACACCATATATTTT
-	TRBJ2-7	-	TRBV5-4	CASSLVSDNEQYF	TGTGCCAGCAGCTTGGTTAGCGATAACGAGCAGTACTTC
-	TRBJ2-5	-	TRBV5-1	CASSLAQETQYF	TGCGCCAGCAGCTTGGCCCAAGAGACCCAGTACTTC
-	TRBJ1-2	TRBD1	TRBV4-3	CASSQGGRNRGSLGYGYTF	TGCGCCAGCAGCCAAGGAGGGCGTAACAGGGGCAGTCTGGGCTATGGCTACACCTTC
few	TRBJ1-1	-	TRBV13	CAFRDAALNTEAFF	TGTGCCTTCCGGGACGCCGCTCTGAACACTGAAGCTTTCTTT
-	TRBJ2-7	-	TRBV4-2	CASSQQSAGGPGYEQYF	TGTGCCAGCAGCCAACAGAGCGCTGGGGGACCCGGGTACGAGCAGTACTTC
-	TRBJ1-2	-	TRBV9	CASSPDINYGYTF	TGTGCCAGCAGCCCTGACATTAACTATGGCTACACCTTC
-	TRBJ2-5	TRBD1	TRBV2	CASSPDRMIEETQYF	TGTGCCAGCAGTCCGGACAGGATGATTGAAGAGACCCAGTACTTC
-	TRBJ2-3	TRBD1	TRBV5-1	CASSNTGGADTQYF	TGCGCCAGCAGCAACACAGGGGGCGCAGATACGCAGTATTTT
few	TRBJ1-4	TRBD1	TRBV7-9	CASSSNRGRTNEKLFF	TGTGCCAGCAGTTCTAACAGGGGCAGGACTAATGAAAAACTGTTTTTT
-	TRBJ2-4	TRBD1	TRBV6-5	CASSGQGAGENIQYF	TGTGCCAGCAGCGGACAGGGGGCGGGGGAAAACATTCAGTACTTC
-	TRBJ2-1	TRBD2	TRBV11-3	CASSYGLDSYNEQFF	TGTGCCAGCAGCTACGGACTAGACTCCTACAATGAGCAGTTCTTC
-	TRBJ1-1	-	TRBV19	CASRQRGENTEAFF	TGTGCCAGTAGGCAACGAGGGGAGAACACTGAAGCTTTCTTT
-	TRBJ1-6	-	TRBV3-1/TRBV3-2	CASSQAQRALHF	TGTGCCAGCAGCCAAGCCCAAAGGGCCCTCCACTTT
-	TRBJ1-1	TRBD1	TRBV28	CASRNRQGRYTEAFF	TGTGCCAGCAGGAATCGACAGGGTAGGTACACTGAAGCTTTCTTT
-	TRBJ1-2	-	TRBV28	CASSPFYGTSHGYTF	TGTGCCAGCAGTCCCTTTTACGGAACGTCCCATGGCTACACCTTC
-	TRBJ2-7	TRBD1	TRBV5-6	CASSSVDRPYSYEQYF	TGTGCCAGCAGCTCCGTGGACAGGCCCTACTCCTACGAGCAGTACTTC
-	TRBJ1-5	-	TRBV19	CASSRRQGDQPQHF	TGTGCCAGTAGTCGGCGCCAGGGTGATCAGCCCCAGCATTTT
-	TRBJ1-5	TRBD1	TRBV18	CASSPPGRGPNQPQHF	TGTGCCAGCTCACCCCCCGGAAGGGGGCCCAATCAGCCCCAGCATTTT
-	TRBJ2-5	-	TRBV28	CASSLDGARETQYF	TGTGCCAGCAGTTTGGACGGGGCGCGGGAGACCCAGTACTTC
-	TRBJ2-1	-	TRBV5-1	CASSLGSGSSYNEQFF	TGCGCCAGCAGCTTGGGGTCGGGGAGCTCCTACAATGAGCAGTTCTTC
-	TRBJ1-4	TRBD1	TRBV7-8	CASSPGQGRHEKLFF	TGTGCCAGCAGCCCTGGACAGGGCAGGCATGAAAAACTGTTTTTT
-	TRBJ2-5	-	TRBV19	CASSRIQQETQYF	TGTGCCAGTAGTCGTATTCAGCAAGAGACCCAGTACTTC
-	TRBJ1-1	TRBD1	TRBV18	CASSPTGDTEAFF	TGTGCCAGCTCACCGACAGGGGACACTGAAGCTTTCTTT
-	TRBJ2-1	-	TRBV7-8	CASSQQPYNEQFF	TGTGCCAGCAGCCAACAGCCTTACAATGAGCAGTTCTTC
-	TRBJ1-2	TRBD1	TRBV27	CASSLDRVGYTF	TGTGCCAGCAGTTTGGACAGGGTTGGCTACACCTTC
-	TRBJ2-7	TRBD1	TRBV3-1/TRBV3-2	CASSQSRDRGHEQYF	TGTGCCAGCAGCCAATCACGGGACAGGGGACACGAGCAGTACTTC
-	TRBJ1-3	TRBD1	TRBV6-5	CASSIRQGAGNTIYF	TGTGCCAGCAGTATACGACAGGGAGCTGGAAACACCATATATTTT
-	TRBJ1-5	-	TRBV19	CASSIEGLPRQPQHF	TGTGCCAGTAGTATAGAAGGCCTTCCTAGGCAGCCCCAGCATTTT
once	TRBJ1-2	-	TRBV30	CAWSVGGGHDEGYTF	TGTGCCTGGAGTGTAGGCGGGGGGCACGATGAGGGCTACACCTTC
-	TRBJ2-5	TRBD2	TRBV4-2	CASSIDIQRGLTETQYF	TGTGCCAGCAGCATTGATATCCAGCGGGGCCTTACTGAGACCCAGTACTTC